This is a list of T cell receptor beta chains from one sample in a study of blood T cell repertoires in COVID-19. Generated by immunoSEQ multiplex PCR, the TCRdb table keeps only in-frame clones and is missing some. Of 120,000 or so clones in the sample, 81% were seen once. The sample comprised peripheral blood. These receptor sequences come from a man aged 25 to 40 with COVID-19, enrolled during active disease. The CDR3 runs from the conserved cysteine through the conserved F or W. Each record gives: clone size, V gene, J gene, D gene, CDR3 protein, CDR3 DNA. The D gene is left open where the match is weak. Where a row states a size, it is once, few, many or the class of an expanded clone; other rows omit it.

clone size: once
V gene: TRBV27
J gene: TRBJ2-5
D gene: NA
CDR3 protein: CASSLSIRGQETQYF
CDR3 DNA: TGTGCCAGCAGTTTATCTATCCGGGGACAAGAGACCCAGTACTTC

clone size: NA
V gene: TRBV5-6
J gene: TRBJ2-3
D gene: TRBD1
CDR3 protein: CASSLGSQGVGDTQYF
CDR3 DNA: TGTGCCAGCAGCTTAGGATCACAGGGGGTAGGGGATACGCAGTATTTT

clone size: NA
V gene: TRBV5-6
J gene: TRBJ1-5
D gene: NA
CDR3 protein: CASSLGTNHQPQHF
CDR3 DNA: TGTGCCAGCAGCTTGGGAACAAACCATCAGCCCCAGCATTTT

clone size: NA
V gene: TRBV5-1
J gene: TRBJ2-6
D gene: NA
CDR3 protein: CASSLAFISAGANVLTF
CDR3 DNA: TGCGCCAGCAGCTTGGCCTTTATCTCGGCTGGGGCCAACGTCCTGACTTTC

clone size: once
V gene: TRBV5-8
J gene: TRBJ1-5
D gene: NA
CDR3 protein: CASSWSTNQPQHF
CDR3 DNA: TGTGCCAGCAGCTGGAGTACCAATCAGCCCCAGCATTTT

clone size: NA
V gene: TRBV11-2
J gene: TRBJ2-7
D gene: NA
CDR3 protein: CASSLEPLDSYEQYF
CDR3 DNA: TGTGCCAGCAGCTTAGAACCACTCGACTCCTACGAGCAGTACTTC

clone size: NA
V gene: TRBV27
J gene: TRBJ1-2
D gene: TRBD1
CDR3 protein: CASSGTGDYYGYTF
CDR3 DNA: TGTGCCAGCAGTGGGACAGGCGACTACTATGGCTACACCTTC

clone size: NA
V gene: TRBV7-3
J gene: TRBJ2-3
D gene: NA
CDR3 protein: CASSLTVGQSTQYF
CDR3 DNA: TGTGCCAGCAGCTTAACGGTAGGACAGAGCACGCAGTATTTT

clone size: NA
V gene: TRBV6-1
J gene: TRBJ1-2
D gene: NA
CDR3 protein: CASSDSYGYTF
CDR3 DNA: TGTGCCAGCAGTGACAGTTATGGCTACACCTTC

clone size: NA
V gene: TRBV28
J gene: TRBJ1-2
D gene: NA
CDR3 protein: CATRSVYGYTF
CDR3 DNA: TGTGCCACCCGTTCGGTCTATGGCTACACCTTC

clone size: NA
V gene: TRBV28
J gene: TRBJ2-5
D gene: TRBD1
CDR3 protein: CASSLSGQAGWWGQETQYF
CDR3 DNA: TGTGCCAGCAGCCTCTCCGGACAGGCAGGATGGTGGGGCCAAGAGACCCAGTACTTC

clone size: NA
V gene: TRBV4-3
J gene: TRBJ1-6
D gene: TRBD1
CDR3 protein: CASSRDRQGTGRGSPLHF
CDR3 DNA: TGCGCCAGCAGCCGTGACCGACAGGGGACAGGACGTGGATCACCCCTCCACTTT

clone size: NA
V gene: TRBV27
J gene: TRBJ2-1
D gene: TRBD1
CDR3 protein: CASSFGTGGNEQFF
CDR3 DNA: TGTGCCAGCAGTTTCGGGACAGGGGGTAATGAGCAGTTCTTC

clone size: NA
V gene: TRBV29-1
J gene: TRBJ1-4
D gene: TRBD1
CDR3 protein: CSVGDRGVSNEKLFF
CDR3 DNA: TGCAGCGTTGGGGACAGGGGCGTTTCTAATGAAAAACTGTTTTTT

clone size: NA
V gene: TRBV25-1
J gene: TRBJ2-5
D gene: NA
CDR3 protein: CASSGRRGLQETQYF
CDR3 DNA: TGTGCCAGCAGTGGGAGGAGGGGATTACAAGAGACCCAGTACTTC

clone size: NA
V gene: TRBV3-1/TRBV3-2
J gene: TRBJ2-1
D gene: TRBD2
CDR3 protein: CASSPGGRGGRNEQFF
CDR3 DNA: TGTGCCAGCAGCCCCGGAGGGCGGGGGGGCCGAAATGAGCAGTTCTTC